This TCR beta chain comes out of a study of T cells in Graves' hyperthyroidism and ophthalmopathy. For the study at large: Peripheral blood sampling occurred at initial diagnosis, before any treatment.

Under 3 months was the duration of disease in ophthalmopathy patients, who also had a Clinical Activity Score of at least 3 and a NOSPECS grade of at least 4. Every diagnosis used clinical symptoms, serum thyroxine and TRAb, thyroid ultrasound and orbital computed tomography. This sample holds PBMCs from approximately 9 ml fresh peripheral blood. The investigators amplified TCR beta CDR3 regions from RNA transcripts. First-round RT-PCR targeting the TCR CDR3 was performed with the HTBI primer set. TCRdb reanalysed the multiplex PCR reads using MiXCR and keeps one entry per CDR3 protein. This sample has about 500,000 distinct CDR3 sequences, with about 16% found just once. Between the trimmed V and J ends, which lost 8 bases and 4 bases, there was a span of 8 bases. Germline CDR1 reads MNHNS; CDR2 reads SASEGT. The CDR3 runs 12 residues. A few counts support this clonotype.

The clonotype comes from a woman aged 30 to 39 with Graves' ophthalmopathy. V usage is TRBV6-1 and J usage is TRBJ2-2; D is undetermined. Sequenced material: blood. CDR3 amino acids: CASARVTGELFF. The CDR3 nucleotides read TGTGCCAGCGCTCGGGTCACCGGGGAGCTGTTTTTT.